This record looks at one T cell receptor (beta chain) sequence and its context. The target antigen is unknown. The data belong to a study of cytomegalovirus exposure and HLA in healthy donors. Whole-study results and caveats: There were some public TCRs occurring in many donors, but most TCR sequences were rare.

Germline V gene lookup returns CDR1 LNHDA and CDR2 SQIVND (reference sequence). Deletions cut 8 bases from V and 7 bases from J, with 12 bases between. The CDR3 has 13 amino acids. The PCR contained 60 Vbeta and 13 Jbeta primers. Produced via immunoSEQ multiplex PCR; TCRdb's table is partial and in-frame only. The repertoire consists of roughly 130,000 clones, with about 61% occurring once and the leading ten covering around 1.9%. The genes are TRBV19 and TRBJ1-6; TRBD1 is a possible D gene (6 bases). Sequenced input: PBMCs. This receptor was taken from a male donor in good health and CMV-seronegative. CDR3 DNA sequence: TGTGCCAGTGAACAGGGAACCAATTCACCCCTCCACTTT. This translates into CASEQGTNSPLHF.